Each of the 7 T cell receptor beta chains below was sequenced from the same sample in a study of early T cells in non-severe SARS-CoV-2 infection. One entry per CDR3 protein, called by TCRdb with MiXCR from the 5' RACE reads. The table includes tens of thousands of distinct CDR3 sequences, roughly an eighth detected once. Sequencing was performed on whole blood. The receptors shown here come from an adult who was a healthcare worker with PCR-confirmed SARS-CoV-2 infection or an uninfected control (not recorded which).

There are many counts of this clonotype. The gene calls are TRBV19 and TRBJ2-7, with 8 bases lining up with TRBD1. The CDR3 has 15 residues. The germline CDR1 and CDR2 sequences are LNHDA and SQIVND (reference sequence). The J segment lost 3 bases and the V segment lost 3 bases, leaving 7 bases of the junction unmatched. CDR3 sequence reads: CASSIFRGRGYEQYF. CDR3 DNA sequence: TGTGCCAGTAGTATCTTCAGGGGGCGAGGCTACGAGCAGTACTTC.

The sample holds a few counts of this clonotype. V gene TRBV2 combines with J gene TRBJ2-1, with D maybe TRBD1 (5 bases). Germline CDR1 SNHLY, CDR2 FYNNEI. The V end lost 4 bases, the J end lost 0 bases, and 10 bases lay between the germline ends. The CDR3 spans 15 residues. CDR3 sequence reads: CASSVRQSSYNEQFF. As DNA, the CDR3 is TGTGCCAGCAGTGTAAGACAGAGCTCCTACAATGAGCAGTTCTTC.

This clonotype was seen repeatedly, ten times or more. V gene TRBV12-3 or TRBV12-4 combines with J gene TRBJ1-2, with D perhaps TRBD1 (5 bases). The V end was cut by 5 bases, the J end by 2 bases, with 15 bases between. CDR3 length equals 15 residues. CDR3 region: CASSPRDGGNYGYTF. CDR3 in DNA: TGTGCCAGCAGTCCCCGGGACGGTGGAAACTATGGCTACACCTTC.

This clonotype has at least ten counts. This chain uses TRBV2 with TRBJ2-7; D is possibly TRBD1 (5 bases). CDR1 is SNHLY, CDR2 FYNNEI, per germline. V lost 6 bases and J lost 4, with 13 bases in between. The CDR3 spans 13 residues. The CDR3 sequence is CASSGHGPYEQYF. The CDR3 DNA follows: TGTGCCAGCAGCGGACACGGCCCTTACGAGCAGTACTTC.

This clonotype was seen repeatedly, ten times or more. The genes are TRBV7-9 and TRBJ2-3; possibly TRBD1 for D (6 bases). V was trimmed by 0 bases and J by 4 bases, leaving 23 bases between them. Per germline, CDR1 SEHNR and CDR2 FQNEAQ (reference sequence). The CDR3 is made up of 19 amino acids. CDR3 in amino acids: CASSLAFSGQRITPDTQYF. The CDR3 DNA is TGTGCCAGCAGCTTAGCTTTTTCAGGACAGAGGATAACGCCAGATACGCAGTATTTT.

The table lists this clonotype with many counts. The chain couples TRBV24-1 to TRBJ2-2; 8 positions agree with TRBD1. The germline V gene encodes CDR1 KGHDR and CDR2 SFDVKD. The CDR3 is made up of 15 amino acids. V lost 4 bases to trimming and J lost 5 bases; unmatched junction nucleotides: 5. CDR3: CATSDPRQGTGELFF. The CDR3 bases are TGTGCCACCAGTGACCCTAGACAGGGGACCGGGGAGCTGTTTTTT.

This clonotype has ten or more counts. The chain recombines TRBV29-1 with TRBJ2-5; D unresolved. The germline CDR1 and CDR2 sequences are SQVTM and ANQGSEA. The CDR3 length is 11 residues. In DNA, the CDR3 is TGCAGGGCGAAAATTGGGGAGACCCAGTACTTC. This gives the protein CRAKIGETQYF.